This TCR beta chain was identified in a study of response to subunit inactivated influenza vaccine. The germline gives CDR1 SGHRS, CDR2 YFSETQ. V lost 0 bases to trimming and J lost 7 bases, with 11 bases between them. The CDR3 has 15 amino acids. TCRdb reprocessed the RT-PCR reads with MiXCR, giving one entry per CDR3 protein. This table has about 780,000 distinct CDR3 sequences, 18% appearing once. This clonotype was picked up many times. Its target is unknown. Study conclusions and caveats: The authors offered the suggestion that each seasonal influenza vaccination recruits few new T cells.

The chain combines TRBV5-1 with TRBJ1-6, with D perhaps matching TRBD1 (5 bases). Sequencing was performed on PBMCs from blood, taken approximately 5 days after vaccination. This sequence originates from a man aged 45 to 65 who received an inactivated influenza vaccine. The CDR3, as DNA: TGCGCCAGCAGCTTGGACCCCAGGGCGAATTCACCCCTCCACTTT. Protein: CASSLDPRANSPLHF.